The clone carrying this T cell receptor (beta chain) occurred many times. TCRdb re-derived calls from the 5' RACE reads in MiXCR, one entry per CDR3 protein. The sample consists of about 240,000 distinct CDR3 sequences, approximately 7.8% of them appearing once. These data belong to a study of identical twins. V lost 1 base, J lost 4 bases, and 12 bases lay in between. The CDR3 is made up of 15 amino acids. Germline-derived CDR1 and CDR2 are SGHKS and YYEKEE (reference sequence). The data were also submitted as part of a second study, on yellow fever vaccine responses in identical twins.

The specimen sequenced was CD8+ T cells sorted from blood. The TCR was taken from a woman aged 18 to 35 in good health. J is TRBJ2-1 and V is TRBV5-5, with unresolved D. The CDR3 is CASSLYPAAYNEQFF. CDR3 coding DNA: TGTGCCAGCAGCTTGTATCCGGCAGCATACAATGAGCAGTTCTTC.